Listed below are T cell receptor beta chains from one sample, sequenced in a study of blood T cell repertoires in COVID-19. Repertoires were generated with immunoSEQ multiplex PCR, while TCRdb's copy carries only in-frame clones and drops some. The data contain fewer than 400,000 clones, more than 85% of them singletons. The sample consisted of PBMCs or T cells enriched from blood (not recorded which). Receptors were obtained from a woman aged 30 to 39 who had been exposed to COVID-19. Both conserved end residues are part of each CDR3. The D gene is left open where the match is weak. Part of the rows lack a size; the others show once, few, many or a class for expanded clones.

>.|.|TRBV7-9|TRBJ1-1
TGTGCCAGCAGCTTAGGGTGGCAGGGGTCGAACACTGAAGCTTTCTTT
CASSLGWQGSNTEAFF
>.|.|TRBV5-5|TRBJ1-1
TGTGCCGCCGGGGTAGGGACTGAAGCTTTCTTT
CAAGVGTEAFF
>.|.|TRBV15|TRBJ2-4
TGTGCCACCAGCAGAGATTTCGGAGGCAAAAACATTCAGTACTTC
CATSRDFGGKNIQYF
>.|TRBD1|TRBV11-1|TRBJ2-1
TGTGCCAGCAGCTTAGCGCGACAGGGATTTAACAATGAGCAGTTCTTC
CASSLARQGFNNEQFF
>.|.|TRBV3-1/TRBV3-2|TRBJ1-3
TGTGCCAGCAGCCGAATCTGGGGTCGGGACTCTGGAAACACCATATATTTT
CASSRIWGRDSGNTIYF
>.|TRBD1|TRBV27|TRBJ1-2
TGTGCCAGCAGTTGGGACAGAGCTAACTATGGCTACACCTTC
CASSWDRANYGYTF
>.|TRBD2|TRBV10-2|TRBJ2-2
TGCGCCAGCAAGACGGGGGGAAACACCGGGGAGCTGTTTTTT
CASKTGGNTGELFF
>.|.|TRBV19|TRBJ1-1
TGTGCCAGTAGTATAGGGGAGGGAATTGAAGCTTTCTTT
CASSIGEGIEAFF
>.|.|TRBV6-6|TRBJ1-4
TGTGCCAGCAGTTTCGGGAGGTTTAATGAAAAACTGTTTTTT
CASSFGRFNEKLFF
>.|.|TRBV19|TRBJ1-3
TGTGCCAGTAGTATAGACTCTGGCAGAAACACCATATATTTT
CASSIDSGRNTIYF
>once|TRBD2|TRBV24-1|TRBJ2-1
TGTGCCACCAGTGATTCCGGGACTACCTACAATGAGCAGTTCTTC
CATSDSGTTYNEQFF
>.|TRBD2|TRBV15|TRBJ2-7
TGTGCCACCAGCAGAGGGTGGGGGGGAGATTCCTACGAGCAGTACTTC
CATSRGWGGDSYEQYF
>.|.|TRBV2|TRBJ2-2
TGTGCCACCAGGGAAGGTACGAACACCGGGGAGCTGTTTTTT
CATREGTNTGELFF
>.|TRBD1|TRBV9|TRBJ1-2
TGTGCCAGCAGCCTAAACATCGGACAGGGTCAAATCTATGGCTACACCTTC
CASSLNIGQGQIYGYTF
>.|.|TRBV18|TRBJ1-2
TGTGCCAGCTCACAAGGAGGGAACTATGGCTACACCTTC
CASSQGGNYGYTF